This T cell receptor (beta chain) was identified during a study of cytomegalovirus exposure and HLA in healthy donors. Study-wide context: The study placed roughly four fifths of its 398 genotyped donors in the Caucasian-associated ancestry cluster. Study conclusions and caveats: HLA alleles were associated with fewer than 20,000 TCR beta sequences in a later analysis at 0.05 false discovery rate.

The donors were healthy bone marrow donors. In the case of this clone: Antigen unknown. The junction departs from the called germline gene at one end, perhaps through a read error.

The PCR was carried out with 60 Vbeta primers and 13 Jbeta primers. Only in-frame clones appear in the TCRdb table, and some are missing; sequencing was by immunoSEQ multiplex PCR. Found here are 95,000 to 150,000 clones, over 65% of them singletons; the top ten hold more than 6.5%. The CDR3 extends over 12 amino acids. The germline gives CDR1 SEHNR, CDR2 FQNEAQ (reference sequence). The sample taken for sequencing was PBMCs. The chain employs TRBV7-9 and TRBJ1-5; D is undetermined. This TCR was sampled from a woman aged 40 to 50 in good health and CMV-seropositive. The CDR3 DNA is TGTTCCAGCAGCCGGGTAGGTCAGCCCCAGCATTTT. Its protein is CSSSRVGQPQHF.